The present entry profiles one TCR beta chain with its context. Its antigen is unidentified. Germline loops: CDR1 MNHNY, CDR2 SVGAGI (reference sequence). This CDR3 is 14 amino acids long. Trimming took 6 bases from V and 0 from J, leaving 8 bases between them. The entry originates in a study of cytomegalovirus exposure and HLA in healthy donors. Study at large: Earlier, 150 million to 200 million T cells were analyzed, and 117 million unique TCR beta sequences were found among them.

Points from the study as a whole: In a later analysis, productive TCRs from donors in an Asian-associated ancestry cluster reportedly carried fewer N-insertions than the cohort mean. It was likely that a cluster of highly shared sequence variants was a sequencing artifact.

Vbeta (60) and Jbeta (13) primers were used in the PCR. Only in-frame clones appear in the TCRdb table, and some are missing; sequencing was by immunoSEQ multiplex PCR. Here the sample spans over 130,000 clones, roughly 76% being singletons. The rearrangement links TRBV6-6 to TRBJ1-4; TRBD1 is a possible D gene (5 bases). This clonotype originated in a female donor in good health and CMV-seronegative. What was sequenced was PBMCs. CDR3 amino acids: CASRIRATNEKLFF. The CDR3 nucleotides read TGTGCCAGCAGAATCAGGGCAACTAATGAAAAACTGTTTTTT.